Listed below are T cell receptor beta chains from one sample, sequenced in a study of a mutant IDH1 vaccine in newly diagnosed glioma. Here immunoSEQ multiplex PCR was the method, and the copy in TCRdb shows in-frame clones only, minus some. The sample records 50,000 to 70,000 clones, about 81% being singletons. Their target antigens are unknown. The input for sequencing was PBMCs, taken from a glioma patient whose treatment included an IDH1 peptide vaccine. These receptors originate from a woman between 40 and 55 years old with glioma. Some clones in this sample may be carry-over from other donors' samples. Both conserved end residues are part of each CDR3. The order of the fields is J gene, clone size, D gene, V gene, CDR3 protein, CDR3 DNA. A D gene is named only where the DNA matches it firmly. Clone sizes are given selectively: once, few, many, or a class where the clone is expanded.

>TRBJ2-7|NA|NA|TRBV7-2
CASSATLGGGGQYF
TGTGCCAGCAGCGCCACTCTGGGCGGGGGCGGGCAGTACTTC
>TRBJ2-3|NA|NA|TRBV7-2
CASSLGVGTDTQYF
TGTGCCAGCAGCTTAGGGGTGGGCACAGATACGCAGTATTTT
>TRBJ1-1|few|NA|TRBV19
CASSMLGRDTEAFF
TGTGCCAGTAGTATGCTGGGTCGGGACACTGAAGCTTTCTTT
>TRBJ1-2|NA|NA|TRBV7-9
CASSLVPSRGTNYGYTF
TGTGCCAGCAGCTTAGTCCCTAGCCGGGGAACTAACTATGGCTACACCTTC
>TRBJ2-7|NA|NA|TRBV9
CASSPRPKVYEQYF
TGTGCCAGCAGCCCACGCCCCAAGGTCTACGAGCAGTACTTC
>TRBJ1-2|NA|NA|TRBV11-2
CASSLEVVPRGGYTF
TGTGCCAGCAGCTTAGAGGTCGTTCCCAGGGGTGGCTACACCTTC
>TRBJ1-1|NA|NA|TRBV30
CAWSGERRTEAFF
TGTGCCTGGAGTGGGGAACGGAGGACTGAAGCTTTCTTT
>TRBJ2-7|NA|NA|TRBV7-9
CASSSDIYEQYF
TGTGCCAGCAGCTCGGATATCTACGAGCAGTACTTC
>TRBJ1-2|NA|NA|TRBV6-5
CASSSTGYGYTF
TGTGCCAGCAGTTCCACAGGGTATGGCTACACCTTC
>TRBJ2-7|NA|NA|TRBV27
CASRYQGGRNYEQYF
TGTGCCAGCAGATATCAGGGTGGAAGGAACTACGAGCAGTACTTC
>TRBJ2-3|NA|TRBD1|TRBV7-8
CASSLAGGQAPVSQYF
TGTGCCAGCAGCTTAGCCGGGGGACAGGCCCCGGTCTCGCAGTATTTT
>TRBJ1-6|NA|NA|TRBV6-5
CASSPRNLLALHF
TGTGCCAGCAGTCCCAGGAACCTTTTAGCCCTCCACTTT
>TRBJ2-1|NA|TRBD2|TRBV30
CALRPLTSGPYNEQFF
TGTGCCCTCCGCCCTCTTACTAGCGGGCCTTACAATGAGCAGTTCTTC
>TRBJ2-5|NA|NA|TRBV7-9
CASSLEARGQETQYF
TGTGCCAGCAGCTTAGAGGCCAGGGGCCAAGAGACCCAGTACTTC
>TRBJ2-7|NA|NA|TRBV30
CAWSLGDGTLEQYF
TGTGCCTGGAGTCTTGGGGACGGTACTCTGGAGCAGTACTTC
>TRBJ1-1|NA|NA|TRBV27
CASSGLMNTEAFF
TGTGCCAGCAGTGGACTTATGAACACTGAAGCTTTCTTT